This TCR beta chain derives from a study of shared clonotypes between healthy human individuals. In the study overall: The people who gave samples were a couple of women and a few men aged 18 to 49. There were three CD4 naive, three CD4 memory, two CD8 naive and one CD8 memory plates per donor. Study-wide results and caveats: Rarefaction curves obtained for sorted subsets showed sequencing incomplete despite large depth.

Sequenced by immunoSEQ multiplex PCR; TCRdb stores in-frame clones only, minus some. This repertoire shows about 1 million clones, 75% to 85% found once; its top ten account for approximately 0.56%. None of the donors, who were healthy HIV-negative adults, had recently had acute infections or vaccinations. Concerning this clone itself: Its specificity is unknown. Other DNA sequences in this sample translate to the same CDR3.

The CDR3 runs to 12 residues. In germline, CDR1 is MDHEN, CDR2 SYDVKM. V dropped 3 bases and J dropped 7 bases, with 7 bases sitting between them. Sequences were obtained from memory CD4+ T cells from PBMCs. The subset here: CD45RA-negative fraction. The genes are TRBV28 and TRBJ1-5; D not certain. The receptor was derived from a man aged 18 to 29 in good health. Some clones in this sample may be carry-over from other donors' samples. The CDR3 here is CASSFSGQPQHF. CDR3 DNA: TGTGCCAGCAGTTTCTCGGGACAGCCCCAGCATTTT.